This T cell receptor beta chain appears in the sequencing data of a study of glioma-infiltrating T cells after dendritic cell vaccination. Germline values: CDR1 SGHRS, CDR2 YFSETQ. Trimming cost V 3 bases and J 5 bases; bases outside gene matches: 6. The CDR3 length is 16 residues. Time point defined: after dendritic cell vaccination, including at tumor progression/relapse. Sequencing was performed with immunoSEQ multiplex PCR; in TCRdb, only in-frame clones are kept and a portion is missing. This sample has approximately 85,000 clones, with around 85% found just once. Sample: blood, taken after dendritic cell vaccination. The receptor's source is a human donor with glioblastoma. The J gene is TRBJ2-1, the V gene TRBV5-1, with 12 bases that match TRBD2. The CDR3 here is CASSSLTSGGNNEQFF. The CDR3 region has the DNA TGCGCCAGCAGCTCATTGACTAGCGGGGGTAACAATGAGCAGTTCTTC.